This T cell receptor beta chain was captured by sequencing in a study of metastatic and nonmetastatic thyroid tumors. Study as a whole: Malignant thyroid and benign thyroid patients provided blood and tumor or nodule tissue whose repertoires were compared. Study-wide points: In blood and tumor, TCR beta diversity was reportedly significantly higher in malignant thyroid tumors than in benign nodules.

Authors' processing steps: The authors used CDR3 differences across clinicopathological groups to build a distant-metastasis classifier for papillary thyroid cancer. TCRdb ran MiXCR on the PCR reads. The V and J calls and clone size are TCRdb's, not the authors'. The data contain some 15,000 clones, under 15% of them singletons. No treatment had been given to any patient before thyroid surgery. From germline, CDR1 is KGHSH and CDR2 LQKENI. The CDR3 sequence is 17 residues long. Trimming at V came to 3 bases and at J to 0 bases, leaving 9 bases not matched to a gene. This clone was recorded at least ten times. What it binds is unknown.

This TCR was recovered from a female donor with papillary thyroid cancer or a benign thyroid nodule (not recorded which). Some clones in this sample may be carry-over from other donors' samples. Sequencing was carried out using tumor tissue. The rearrangement links TRBV18 to TRBJ2-7, with TRBD2 identical over 9 bases. CDR3 sequence reads: CASSPLGSGGSSYEQYF. CDR3 DNA: TGTGCCAGCTCACCCCTGGGTAGCGGGGGTAGCTCCTACGAGCAGTACTTC.